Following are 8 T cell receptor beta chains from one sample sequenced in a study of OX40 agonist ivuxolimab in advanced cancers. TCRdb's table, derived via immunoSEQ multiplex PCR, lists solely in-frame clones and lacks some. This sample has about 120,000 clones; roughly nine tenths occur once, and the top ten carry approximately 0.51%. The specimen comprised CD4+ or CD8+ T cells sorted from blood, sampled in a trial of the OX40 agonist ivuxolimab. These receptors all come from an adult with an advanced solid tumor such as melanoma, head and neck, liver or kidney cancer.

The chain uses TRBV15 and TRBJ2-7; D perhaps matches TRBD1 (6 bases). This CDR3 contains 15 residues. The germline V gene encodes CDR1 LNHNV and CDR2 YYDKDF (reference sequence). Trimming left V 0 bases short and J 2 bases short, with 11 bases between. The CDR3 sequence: CATSRDQGLAYEQYF. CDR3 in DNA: TGTGCCACCAGCAGAGACCAGGGGTTGGCCTACGAGCAGTACTTC.

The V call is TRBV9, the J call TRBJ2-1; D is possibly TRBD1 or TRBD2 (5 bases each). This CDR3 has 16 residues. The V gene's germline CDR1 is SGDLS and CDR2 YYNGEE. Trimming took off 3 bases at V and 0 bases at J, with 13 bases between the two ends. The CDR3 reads CASSAQAGSSYNEQFF. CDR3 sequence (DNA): TGTGCCAGCAGCGCTCAAGCAGGGAGCTCCTACAATGAGCAGTTCTTC.

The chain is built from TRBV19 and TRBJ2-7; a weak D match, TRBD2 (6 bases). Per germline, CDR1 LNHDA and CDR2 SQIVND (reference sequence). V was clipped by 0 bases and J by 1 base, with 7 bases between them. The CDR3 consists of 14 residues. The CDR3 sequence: CASSIEAGSYEQYF. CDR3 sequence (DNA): TGTGCCAGTAGTATAGAAGCGGGTTCCTACGAGCAGTACTTC. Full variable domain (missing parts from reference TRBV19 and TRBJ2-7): DGGITQSPKYLFRKEGQNVTLSCEQNLNHDAMYWYRQDPGQGLRLIYYSQIVNDFQKGDIAEGYSVSREKKESFPLTVTSAQKNPTAFYLCASSIEAGSYEQYFGPGTRLTVT.

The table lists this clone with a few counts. CDR3 residues: CASSLAGNTEAFF. The CDR3 nucleotides read TGTGCCAGCAGCTTAGCTGGGAACACTGAAGCTTTCTTT. The rearrangement uses TRBV7-9 and TRBJ1-1; D gene ambiguous. Trimming removed 0 bases at V and 1 base at J, with 3 bases between. From germline, CDR1 is SEHNR and CDR2 FQNEAQ (reference sequence). This CDR3 spans 13 amino acids.

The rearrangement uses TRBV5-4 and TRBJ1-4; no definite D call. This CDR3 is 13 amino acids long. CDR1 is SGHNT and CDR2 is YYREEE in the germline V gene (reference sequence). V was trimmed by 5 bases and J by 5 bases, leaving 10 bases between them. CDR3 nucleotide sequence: TGTGCCAGCAGTCTCTCGGAGAATGAAAAACTGTTTTTT. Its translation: CASSLSENEKLFF. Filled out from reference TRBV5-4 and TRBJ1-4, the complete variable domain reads ETGVTQSPTHLIKTRGQQVTLRCSSQSGHNTVSWYQQALGQGPQFIFQYYREEENGRGNFPPRFSGLQFPNYSSELNVNALELDDSALYLCASSLSENEKLFFGSGTQLSVL.

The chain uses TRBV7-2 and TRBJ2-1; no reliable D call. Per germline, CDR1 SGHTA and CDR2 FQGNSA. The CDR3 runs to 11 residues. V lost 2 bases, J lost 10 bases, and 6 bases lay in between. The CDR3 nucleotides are TGTGCCAGCAGCTTATTCGGGGAGCAGTTCTTC. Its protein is CASSLFGEQFF.

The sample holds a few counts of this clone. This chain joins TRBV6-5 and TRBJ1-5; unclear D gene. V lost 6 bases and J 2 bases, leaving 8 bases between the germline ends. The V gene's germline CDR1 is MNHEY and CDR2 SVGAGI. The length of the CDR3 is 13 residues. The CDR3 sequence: CASSRDRNQPQHF. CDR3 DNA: TGTGCCAGCAGCCGGGATCGCAATCAGCCCCAGCATTTT.

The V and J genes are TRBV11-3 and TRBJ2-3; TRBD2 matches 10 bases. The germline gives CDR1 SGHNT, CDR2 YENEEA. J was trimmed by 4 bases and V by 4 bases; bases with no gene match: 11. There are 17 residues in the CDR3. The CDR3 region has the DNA TGTGCCAGCAGCTCCTCTTTTAGCGGGGGGTATCCAGATACGCAGTATTTT. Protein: CASSSSFSGGYPDTQYF.